This entry lists 7 T cell receptor beta chains sequenced from one sample in a study of T cell repertoires in cytomegalovirus infection. Each CDR3 protein is one row after TCRdb ran MiXCR on the reads. The repertoire holds some 180,000 distinct CDR3 sequences, with about 21% as singletons. Sequencing used PBMCs. The receptors were gathered from a human donor in good health (CMV status not recorded). Some clones in this sample may be carry-over from other donors' samples.

CDR3 amino acids: CASSPSSNTEAFF. The CDR3 DNA reads as TGTGCCAGCAGTCCTTCATCGAACACTGAAGCTTTCTTT. The V call is TRBV28, the J call TRBJ1-1; no clear D gene. Per the germline V gene, CDR1 is MDHEN and CDR2 is SYDVKM. The CDR3 consists of 13 residues. Between the trimmed V and J ends, which lost 5 bases and 1 base, there was a span of 8 bases. Based on the CDR3 plus reference TRBV28 and TRBJ1-1, the full variable domain is DVKVTQSSRYLVKRTGEKVFLECVQDMDHENMFWYRQDPGLGLRLIYFSYDVKMKEKGDIPEGYSVSREKKERFSLILESASTNQTSMYLCASSPSSNTEAFFGQGTRLTVV.

This clonotype has at least ten counts. The chain is built from TRBV7-9 and TRBJ2-6; TRBD1 agrees at 7 bases. Germline V CDR1 and CDR2: SEHNR, FQNEAQ (reference sequence). The J segment lost 0 bases and the V segment lost 5 bases, leaving 16 bases of the junction unmatched. The CDR3 extends over 20 amino acids. The CDR3 DNA reads TGTGCCAGCAGCCCAGCGAGTCGACAGGGAATAGTCTCTGGGGCCAACGTCCTGACTTTC. Translated, it gives CASSPASRQGIVSGANVLTF.

This chain links TRBV6-8 with TRBJ1-4, with D unclear. V lost 5 bases and J lost 3, with 13 bases in between. The germline CDR1 and CDR2 sequences are MNHGY and SAAAGT. CDR3 size: 15 residues. The CDR3 here is CASSPPDSANEKLFF. CDR3 DNA: TGTGCCAGCAGTCCGCCAGATTCCGCTAATGAAAAACTGTTTTTT.

V is TRBV19 and J is TRBJ2-7; D unclear. Germline V lookup: CDR1 LNHDA, CDR2 SQIVND (reference sequence). V was clipped by 4 bases and J by 6 bases, with 16 bases between them. The CDR3 has 14 residues. The CDR3 DNA sequence: TGTGCCAGTAGTACGGACCTGAGGTCATTCGAGCAGTACTTC. It is translated as CASSTDLRSFEQYF.

This clonotype was seen more than once but under ten times. The chain has TRBV6-1 and TRBJ1-6; D is unresolved. CDR1 and CDR2 (germline): MNHNS, SASEGT. Trimming removed 5 bases at V and 2 bases at J, with 16 bases between. This CDR3 spans 17 amino acids. The CDR3 coding sequence is TGTGCCAGCAGTCCCCCCCAGGACGGTCCCTATAATTCACCCCTCCACTTT. Protein sequence: CASSPPQDGPYNSPLHF.

The V call is TRBV6-5, the J call TRBJ1-6; TRBD1 is a possible D gene (5 bases). CDR1 is MNHEY, CDR2 SVGAGI, per germline. Deletions cut 6 bases from V and 4 bases from J, with 13 bases between. The CDR3 contains 15 residues. The CDR3 region is CASRGTGPYNSPLHF. The CDR3 region has the DNA TGTGCCAGCAGGGGGACGGGGCCTTATAATTCACCCCTCCACTTT.

The genes are TRBV7-3 and TRBJ2-2, with no clear D. CDR3 length: 16 amino acids. V lost 1 base and J 4 bases, leaving 13 bases between the germline ends. Germline V lookup: CDR1 SGHTA, CDR2 FQGTGA. Here the CDR3 reads CASSLRPIWGTGELFF. As DNA, the CDR3 is TGTGCCAGCAGCTTAAGGCCGATATGGGGCACCGGGGAGCTGTTTTTT.